These 13 T cell receptor beta chains were all obtained from the same sample, sequenced in a study of OX40 agonist ivuxolimab in advanced cancers. Libraries were prepared by immunoSEQ multiplex PCR; TCRdb keeps only in-frame clonotypes and omits some of them. The sample lists 100,000 or so clones; around 91% were seen once. Sequenced here: CD4+ or CD8+ T cells sorted from blood, sampled in a trial of the OX40 agonist ivuxolimab. All receptors come from an adult with an advanced solid tumor such as melanoma, head and neck, liver or kidney cancer.

The chain uses TRBV5-6 and TRBJ2-3; D gene uncertain. V lost 0 bases, J lost 2 bases, and 7 bases lay in between. Germline CDR1 is SGHDT and CDR2 is YYEEEE. This CDR3 comprises 14 residues. The CDR3 region is CASSLEQFTDTQYF. As DNA, the CDR3 is TGTGCCAGCAGCTTGGAACAGTTCACAGATACGCAGTATTTT.

The rearrangement links TRBV7-9 to TRBJ2-7; perhaps TRBD2 as D (7 bases). The CDR3 has 16 residues. The germline V gene encodes CDR1 SEHNR and CDR2 FQNEAQ (reference sequence). V lost 0 bases and J 3 bases, leaving 15 bases between the germline ends. CDR3 protein: CASSLAAAGARYEQYF. CDR3 DNA sequence: TGTGCCAGCAGCTTAGCGGCGGCGGGGGCCCGCTACGAGCAGTACTTC. The full variable domain, its missing parts supplied by reference TRBV7-9 and TRBJ2-7, is DTGVSQNPRHKITKRGQNVTFRCDPISEHNRLYWYRQTLGQGPEFLTYFQNEAQLEKSRLLSDRFSAERPKGSFSTLEIQRTEQGDSAMYLCASSLAAAGARYEQYFGPGTRLTVT.

The rearrangement uses TRBV11-1 and TRBJ2-7; D is unclear. This CDR3 region has 13 residues. Trimming took off 5 bases at V and 3 bases at J, with 11 bases between the two ends. Germline CDR1 is SGHAT and CDR2 is FQDESV (reference sequence). CDR3 nucleotides: TGTGCCAGCAGCCTCCTCGTCGGCTACGAGCAGTACTTC. Translating gives CASSLLVGYEQYF.

The rearrangement joins TRBV7-9 to TRBJ2-1, with TRBD1 as a possible D gene (6 bases). Trimming cost V 1 base and J 1 base, with 11 bases left between them. The CDR3 has 16 amino acids. CDR1 SEHNR and CDR2 FQNEAQ come from the germline V gene (reference sequence). The CDR3 DNA follows: TGTGCCAGCAGCTTAGTTCTGGGGGCTTCCTACAATGAGCAGTTCTTC. Its translation: CASSLVLGASYNEQFF. The full variable domain, in which reference TRBV7-9 and TRBJ2-1 provide the parts outside the CDR3, is DTGVSQNPRHKITKRGQNVTFRCDPISEHNRLYWYRQTLGQGPEFLTYFQNEAQLEKSRLLSDRFSAERPKGSFSTLEIQRTEQGDSAMYLCASSLVLGASYNEQFFGPGTRLTVL.

The CDR3 nucleotides are TGTGCCAGCAGTCTACCAAATCGCGTAAAGTCTCATCAGCCCCAGCATTTT. Protein sequence: CASSLPNRVKSHQPQHF. This chain joins TRBV28 and TRBJ1-5; no clear D. This CDR3 has 17 amino acids. Germline V gene data show CDR1 as MDHEN and CDR2 as SYDVKM. V lost 5 bases, J lost 5 bases, and 22 bases lay in between.

The genes are TRBV5-6 and TRBJ1-5; no clear D. V shed 4 bases and J shed 3 bases, with 11 bases lying between them. This CDR3 is built from 14 residues. Per the germline V gene, CDR1 is SGHDT and CDR2 is YYEEEE. This CDR3 is CASSRFALNQPQHF. In DNA, the CDR3 is TGTGCCAGCAGCAGGTTTGCCCTCAATCAGCCCCAGCATTTT.

Written as DNA, the CDR3 is TGTGCCAGCAGCAGGGGGACGAACACCGGGGAGCTGTTTTTT. Translating it yields CASSRGTNTGELFF. This rearrangement joins TRBV9 to TRBJ2-2; maybe TRBD1 (6 bases). CDR3 length equals 14 residues. Trimming removed 4 bases from V and 0 bases from J, with 7 bases in between. Looked up from germline, CDR1 is SGDLS and CDR2 is YYNGEE. Combining the CDR3 with reference TRBV9 and TRBJ2-2 gives the whole variable domain DSGVTQTPKHLITATGQRVTLRCSPRSGDLSVYWYQQSLDQGLQFLIQYYNGEERAKGNILERFSAQQFPDLHSELNLSSLELGDSALYFCASSRGTNTGELFFGEGSRLTVL.

On this clone itself: Other DNA variants within this sample encode the same CDR3. This chain joins TRBV30 and TRBJ1-1; no clear D. CDR1 and CDR2 from the germline V gene are GTSNPN and SVGIG (reference sequence). CDR3 length: 13 amino acids. The V end was cut by 0 bases, the J end by 2 bases, with 7 bases between. CDR3 sequence: CAWSVRTNTEAFF. CDR3 nucleotides: TGTGCCTGGAGTGTACGAACCAACACTGAAGCTTTCTTT.

This chain links TRBV5-1 with TRBJ2-2; 8 bases are a match to TRBD1. V was clipped by 0 bases and J by 4 bases; unmatched bases: 2. Germline V lookup: CDR1 SGHRS, CDR2 YFSETQ. This CDR3 contains 15 residues. This chain's CDR3 is CASSLGGQATGELFF. CDR3 DNA: TGCGCCAGCAGCTTGGGGGGACAGGCCACCGGGGAGCTGTTTTTT.

This clone was detected once. The genes are TRBV11-2 and TRBJ2-3; 8 bases map to TRBD2. CDR3 length: 15 amino acids. Germline CDR1 and CDR2: SGHAT and FQNNGV. V dropped 4 bases and J dropped 8; count of bases not matched to a gene: 11. CDR3 bases: TGTGCCAGCAGCTCCCGTGGGCTAGCGGGTGGTACGCAGTATTTT. Amino acid sequence: CASSSRGLAGGTQYF.

The chain recombines TRBV10-3 with TRBJ1-2; the match to TRBD1 covers 7 bases. Germline V CDR1 and CDR2: ENHRY, SYGVKD. V was pared by 10 bases and J by 0 bases, with 14 bases of the junction left unmatched. The CDR3 runs 16 residues. CDR3 sequence: CATRGDGTEANYGYTF. CDR3 bases: TGTGCCACCAGGGGGGACGGAACCGAGGCTAACTATGGCTACACCTTC.

This clone was seen just once. The chain joins TRBV5-6 to TRBJ2-7; D unresolved. CDR1 is SGHDT and CDR2 is YYEEEE in the germline V gene. CDR3 length: 13 amino acids. V dropped 3 bases and J dropped 4 bases, with 11 bases sitting between them. The CDR3 sequence is CASSSGLLYEQYF. The CDR3 nucleotides read TGTGCCAGCAGCTCCGGCTTGTTGTACGAGCAGTACTTC.

This clone was seen only once. This chain connects TRBV5-1 to TRBJ2-2, with 13 bases matching TRBD2. V shed 4 bases, J shed 6 bases, and the junction held 3 bases outside the gene matches. The CDR3 sequence is 15 residues long. Germline V CDR1 and CDR2: SGHRS, YFSETQ. The CDR3 nucleotides read TGCGCCAGCAGCATCGGACTAGCGGGAGCCGGGGAGCTGTTTTTT. This codes for CASSIGLAGAGELFF.